This T cell receptor (beta chain) was captured in a study of T-cell memory formation after mild COVID-19. In the study overall: The TCR clusters were mostly specific to one donor. General study results and limits: Among clones peaking at day 37 in the second wave, SARS-CoV-2 specificity remained unconfirmed. CD4/CD8 balance held among clones contracting day 15 to 85, and later expanders leaned CD4+.

This CDR3 spans 14 amino acids. The germline V and J ends were trimmed by 0 bases and 4 bases, with 10 bases remaining between them. Germline V gives CDR1 SGHTA, CDR2 FQGNSA. With regard to this clonotype: Its antigen remains unknown.

TCRdb used MiXCR to reprocess the 5' RACE reads, holding one entry per CDR3 protein. The table has about 300,000 distinct CDR3 sequences, roughly a fifth seen once. Sequencing used PBMCs or a T cell subset sorted from them (not recorded which). The rearrangement joins TRBV7-2 to TRBJ2-7; D is possibly TRBD1 (5 bases). The receptor's source is a man aged 18 to 30 who had mild COVID-19 (a few samples of this study predate the infection). Cell type and time point are not known. In DNA form, the CDR3 reads TGTGCCAGCAGCTTAGCCAGGGTTACGTACGAGCAGTACTTC. Amino acids: CASSLARVTYEQYF.